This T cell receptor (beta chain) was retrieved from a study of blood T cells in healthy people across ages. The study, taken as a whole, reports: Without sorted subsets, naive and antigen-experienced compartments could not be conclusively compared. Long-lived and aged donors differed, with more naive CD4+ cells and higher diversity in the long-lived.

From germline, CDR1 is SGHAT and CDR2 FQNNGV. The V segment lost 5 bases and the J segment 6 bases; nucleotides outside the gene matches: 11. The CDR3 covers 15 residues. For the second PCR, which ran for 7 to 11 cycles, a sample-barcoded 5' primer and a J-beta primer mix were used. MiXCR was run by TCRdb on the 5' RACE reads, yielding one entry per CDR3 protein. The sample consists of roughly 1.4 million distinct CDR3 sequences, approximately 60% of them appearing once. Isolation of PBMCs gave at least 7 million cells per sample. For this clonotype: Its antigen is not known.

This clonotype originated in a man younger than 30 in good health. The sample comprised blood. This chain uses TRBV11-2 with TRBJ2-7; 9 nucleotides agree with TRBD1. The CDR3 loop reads CASSTGTGRSGEQYF. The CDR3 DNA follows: TGTGCCAGCAGCACCGGGACAGGGAGATCAGGCGAGCAGTACTTC.